These 27 T cell receptor beta chains originate from one sample sequenced in a study of graft-versus-host responses after intestinal transplantation. Generated by immunoSEQ multiplex PCR, the TCRdb table keeps only in-frame clones and is missing some. The table has tens of thousands of clones, around nine tenths seen once; the top ten hold under 6.5%. Their recognized antigens are unknown. This material consisted of unstimulated CD8+ T cells sorted from spleen or lymph node cells, taken before intestinal transplant. These receptor sequences come from a human donor who received an intestinal transplant.

The V gene is TRBV10-1, the J gene TRBJ2-1; 14 nucleotides agree with TRBD2. The length of the CDR3 is 14 residues. V was clipped by 5 bases and J by 11 bases; unmatched bases: 5. From germline, CDR1 is WNHNN and CDR2 SYGVQD (reference sequence). CDR3 region: CASSPGTSGSQQFF. In nucleotides, the CDR3 is TGCGCCAGCAGTCCCGGGACTAGCGGGAGTCAGCAGTTCTTC.

The J gene is TRBJ1-6, the V gene TRBV11-2; a weak D match, TRBD1 (5 bases). The germline V gene encodes CDR1 SGHAT and CDR2 FQNNGV. The CDR3 extends over 16 amino acids. V lost 2 bases and J lost 2, with 10 bases in between. The DNA for the CDR3 is TGTGCCAGCAGCTTACGTGGGGGGACCTATAATTCACCCCTCCACTTT. Translation: CASSLRGGTYNSPLHF.

This clone showed up just once. This rearrangement joins TRBV12-5 to TRBJ2-3, with TRBD1 as a possible D gene (5 bases). Germline V gene sequence: CDR1 LGHNT, CDR2 FRNRAP. V was cut by 2 bases and J by 0 bases, with 9 bases left in between. CDR3 length: 15 amino acids. The CDR3 DNA sequence: TGTGCTAGTGGTTTGTCTGGGGCAAGCACAGATACGCAGTATTTT. Translated, it gives CASGLSGASTDTQYF. Using reference TRBV12-5 and TRBJ2-3 for the parts outside the CDR3, the full variable domain is DARVTQTPRHKVTEMGQEVTMRCQPILGHNTVFWYRQTMMQGLELLAYFRNRAPLDDSGMPKDRFSAEMPDATLATLKIQPSEPRDSAVYFCASGLSGASTDTQYFGPGTRLTVL.

A word on this clone: The sample contains more than one DNA sequence encoding this CDR3. The chain links TRBV4-1 to TRBJ2-7; the D is unclear. Trimming took 0 bases from V and 3 from J, leaving 6 bases between them. Looked up from germline, CDR1 is MGHRA and CDR2 is YSYEKL. This CDR3 contains 13 residues. The CDR3 sequence: CASSQDSGYEQYF. In nucleotides, the CDR3 is TGCGCCAGCAGCCAAGATTCAGGCTACGAGCAGTACTTC.

Details on this clone: A read error may account for a junction end that differs from germline. CDR3 bases: TGTGCCAGCAGTTACTCGGACAGCTCCTACGAGCAGTACTTC. Translated, it gives CASSYSDSSYEQYF. The gene calls are TRBV6-4 and TRBJ2-7; possibly TRBD1 for D (6 bases). CDR1 is MRHNA, CDR2 SNTAGT, per germline. The CDR3 spans 14 residues.

The CDR3 protein is CASGASYNEQFF. The CDR3 nucleotides read TGTGCCAGCGGGGCATCCTACAATGAGCAGTTCTTC. The rearrangement joins TRBV19 to TRBJ2-1; D could derive from TRBD1 or TRBD2 (5 bases each). There are 12 residues in the CDR3. Germline loops: CDR1 LNHDA, CDR2 SQIVND (reference sequence). Trimming removed 9 bases from V and 1 base from J, with 7 bases in between. Together with reference TRBV19 and TRBJ2-1, the CDR3 gives the full variable domain: DGGITQSPKYLFRKEGQNVTLSCEQNLNHDAMYWYRQDPGQGLRLIYYSQIVNDFQKGDIAEGYSVSREKKESFPLTVTSAQKNPTAFYLCASGASYNEQFFGPGTRLTVL.

The chain combines TRBV7-3 with TRBJ2-3; D uncertain. This CDR3 contains 15 residues. The V gene's germline CDR1 is SGHTA and CDR2 FQGTGA. Trimming stripped 0 bases from V and 1 base from J, with 8 bases between. DNA for the CDR3: TGTGCCAGCAGCTTAACAGGGTCGGGCACAGATACGCAGTATTTT. Its translation is CASSLTGSGTDTQYF.

The gene calls are TRBV11-2 and TRBJ1-4; tentatively, D is TRBD1 (6 bases). The CDR3 sequence is 15 residues long. The germline gives CDR1 SGHAT, CDR2 FQNNGV. Trimming pared 5 bases from V and 4 bases from J, leaving 14 bases between. Written as DNA, the CDR3 is TGTGCCAGCAGCAACACAGGGATCGGTAATGAAAAACTGTTTTTT. Translated, it gives CASSNTGIGNEKLFF.

The chain is built from TRBV7-3 and TRBJ2-7; no clear D. The V end was cut by 5 bases, the J end by 1 base, with 3 bases between. The CDR3 consists of 11 residues. Germline CDR1 is SGHTA and CDR2 is FQGTGA. The CDR3 DNA reads TGTGCCAGCAGCCGATCCTACGAGCAGTACTTC. This translates into CASSRSYEQYF.

The rearrangement links TRBV19 to TRBJ1-1; D is uncertain. Trimming shortened V by 2 bases and J by 2 bases, and 18 bases separated the two germline ends. This CDR3 has 17 residues. Germline CDR1 reads LNHDA; CDR2 reads SQIVND (reference sequence). In DNA, the CDR3 is TGTGCCAGTAGTATATACGGTCCGGAGATGGGAAACACTGAAGCTTTCTTT. Translation: CASSIYGPEMGNTEAFF.

This chain joins TRBV29-1 and TRBJ2-1, with TRBD2 identical over 11 bases. CDR1 is SQVTM, CDR2 ANQGSEA, per germline. Trimming removed 4 bases from V and 4 bases from J; junction bases left unmatched: 0. This CDR3 contains 13 residues. CDR3 residues: CSVGTSGYNEQFF. CDR3 coding DNA: TGCAGCGTTGGGACTAGCGGGTACAATGAGCAGTTCTTC.

V usage is TRBV7-9 and J usage is TRBJ2-5; D gene unclear. Trimming removed 7 bases at V and 5 bases at J, with 14 bases between. Germline CDR1 reads SEHNR; CDR2 reads FQNEAQ (reference sequence). The CDR3 consists of 13 residues. The CDR3 DNA reads TGTGCCAGCACCATCCTCCCCGGGGAGACCCAGTACTTC. It translates to CASTILPGETQYF.

This rearrangement joins TRBV4-1 to TRBJ2-7; possible D gene TRBD1, 5 bases. Germline V gene sequence: CDR1 MGHRA, CDR2 YSYEKL. V was cut by 3 bases and J by 0 bases, with 12 bases left in between. The CDR3 is 15 residues long. The DNA of the CDR3 is TGCGCCAGCAGCCACCAAGGCACAGGCTCCTACGAGCAGTACTTC. This codes for CASSHQGTGSYEQYF.

The gene calls are TRBV4-1 and TRBJ1-2; possible D gene TRBD1, 6 bases. V was trimmed by 4 bases and J by 8 bases, leaving 17 bases between them. In germline, CDR1 is MGHRA, CDR2 YSYEKL. The CDR3 runs 14 residues. CDR3 amino acids: CASSPRGGAEGYTF. Here the CDR3 DNA reads TGCGCCAGCAGCCCGCGTGGGGGGGCAGAGGGCTACACCTTC.

V usage is TRBV28 and J usage is TRBJ1-3; D is ambiguous. V was shortened by 3 bases and J by 0 bases, with 15 bases between the two germline ends. The germline CDR1 and CDR2 sequences are MDHEN and SYDVKM. The CDR3 sequence is 17 residues long. The CDR3 protein is CASSLNWGYSSGNTIYF. DNA for the CDR3: TGTGCCAGCAGTTTGAACTGGGGTTATTCCTCTGGAAACACCATATATTTT.

The chain couples TRBV4-3 to TRBJ1-5; D is unclear. Trimming removed 0 bases at V and 4 bases at J, with 10 bases between. Germline CDR1 and CDR2: LGHNA and YSLEER. This CDR3 is built from 15 residues. Here the CDR3 reads CASSQDRFGNQPQHF. DNA of the CDR3: TGCGCCAGCAGCCAAGATAGATTCGGGAATCAGCCCCAGCATTTT.

The CDR3 nucleotides read TGTGCCAGCAGCTTTGGTGGGGATACGCAGTATTTT. Residues: CASSFGGDTQYF. This rearrangement joins TRBV7-9 to TRBJ2-3; D uncertain. Germline CDR1 SEHNR, CDR2 FQNEAQ (reference sequence). Deletions cut 3 bases from V and 6 bases from J, with 7 bases between. CDR3 size: 12 residues.

V usage is TRBV9 and J usage is TRBJ1-2; 8 nucleotides line up with TRBD1. The trim removed 3 bases at V and 5 bases at J, leaving 3 bases unmatched. Per germline, CDR1 SGDLS and CDR2 YYNGEE. There are 13 residues in the CDR3. Written as DNA, the CDR3 is TGTGCCAGCAGCGCCACAGGGGGTTATGGCTACACCTTC. This encodes CASSATGGYGYTF.

This clone was found once. The gene calls are TRBV19 and TRBJ2-1; 8 nucleotides match TRBD2. This CDR3 has 15 residues. J was trimmed by 4 bases and V by 8 bases; bases with no gene match: 10. The V gene's germline CDR1 is LNHDA and CDR2 SQIVND (reference sequence). CDR3 DNA: TGTGCCAGTGAGGTCGGGACTAGGGGATACAATGAGCAGTTCTTC. Encoded protein: CASEVGTRGYNEQFF.

This rearrangement joins TRBV4-1 to TRBJ1-4; D is perhaps TRBD1 (5 bases). Germline CDR1 MGHRA, CDR2 YSYEKL. The CDR3 has 15 residues. Trimming left V 0 bases short and J 8 bases short, with 13 bases between. The CDR3 DNA reads as TGCGCCAGCAGCCAAGATGGGCAGGGTGGCGAAAAACTGTTTTTT. This encodes CASSQDGQGGEKLFF.

The chain couples TRBV4-2 to TRBJ2-7; TRBD2 aligns across 13 bases. V shed 0 bases, J shed 4 bases, and the junction held 6 bases outside the gene matches. The germline V gene has CDR1 LGHNA and CDR2 YNFKEQ. The CDR3 spans 17 residues. The CDR3 sequence is CASSQELAGGPVYEQYF. In DNA, the CDR3 is TGTGCCAGCAGCCAAGAACTAGCGGGGGGGCCTGTGTACGAGCAGTACTTC.

The gene calls are TRBV7-6 and TRBJ1-1, with 7 bases matching TRBD1. V lost 5 bases to trimming and J lost 3 bases; unmatched junction nucleotides: 9. Germline V gene lookup returns CDR1 SGHVS and CDR2 FNYEAQ. The CDR3 runs to 15 residues. The CDR3 sequence: CASSVGDSFYTEAFF. In nucleotides, the CDR3 is TGTGCCAGCAGCGTGGGGGACAGCTTTTACACTGAAGCTTTCTTT.

This clone was picked up one time. The chain uses TRBV10-2 and TRBJ2-1, with TRBD2 identical over 15 bases. Germline V gene lookup returns CDR1 WSHSY and CDR2 SAAADI. The V segment lost 6 bases and the J segment 7 bases; nucleotides outside the gene matches: 1. The CDR3 is 14 residues long. The CDR3 nucleotides read TGCGCCAGCAGGGGACTAGCGGGAGGAAATGAGCAGTTCTTC. It encodes CASRGLAGGNEQFF.

The V and J genes are TRBV6-5 and TRBJ2-5; TRBD2 is a possible D gene (6 bases). Trimming took off 8 bases at V and 5 bases at J, with 12 bases between the two ends. CDR1 and CDR2 from the germline V gene are MNHEY and SVGAGI. This CDR3 is 12 amino acids long. The CDR3 bases are TGTGCCAGCTCAGGGACTGCGGAGACCCAGTACTTC. It specifies CASSGTAETQYF.

The V and J genes are TRBV2 and TRBJ2-3; 12 positions agree with TRBD2. This CDR3 contains 16 residues. The V gene end was trimmed by 9 bases and the J gene end by 1 base; junction bases not matched to a gene: 8. CDR1 SNHLY and CDR2 FYNNEI come from the germline V gene. The CDR3 loop reads CARKLAGGLGTDTQYF. The CDR3 DNA follows: TGTGCCAGGAAACTAGCGGGGGGCCTTGGCACAGATACGCAGTATTTT.

The V gene is TRBV27, the J gene TRBJ2-6; no reliable D call. Trimming took 0 bases from V and 2 from J, leaving 5 bases between them. The V gene's germline CDR1 is MNHEY and CDR2 SMNVEV (reference sequence). The CDR3 extends over 15 amino acids. The CDR3 protein is CASSLSVPGANVLTF. The CDR3 DNA follows: TGTGCCAGCAGTTTATCGGTACCTGGGGCCAACGTCCTGACTTTC.

The chain combines TRBV13 with TRBJ2-5; 11 positions match TRBD1. This CDR3 has 17 amino acids. V shed 2 bases, J shed 4 bases, and the junction held 9 bases outside the gene matches. CDR1 and CDR2 from the germline V gene are PRHDT and FYEKMQ (reference sequence). The chain's CDR3 is CASSLSSGTGGSETQYF. CDR3 coding DNA: TGTGCCAGCAGCTTAAGTTCGGGGACAGGGGGGTCAGAGACCCAGTACTTC.